This entry is about one T cell receptor beta chain. This entry comes from a study of T cell responses to AZD1222 COVID-19 vaccine. Only in-frame clones appear in the TCRdb table, and some are missing; sequencing was by immunoSEQ multiplex PCR. The table includes about 110,000 clones, roughly 82% detected once. CDR1 is SNHLY, CDR2 FYNNEI, per germline. This CDR3 spans 15 amino acids. V trimming: 6 bases; J trimming: 2 bases; junction bases outside the gene matches: 6. The material sequenced was peripheral blood, taken on day 0 of AZD1222 vaccination. This chain uses TRBV2 with TRBJ1-3; 8 bases line up with TRBD1. The source of this sequence is an adult in good health. CDR3 in amino acids: CASRQTGEAGNTIYF. The CDR3 DNA is TGTGCCAGCAGGCAGACAGGGGAGGCTGGAAACACCATATATTTT.